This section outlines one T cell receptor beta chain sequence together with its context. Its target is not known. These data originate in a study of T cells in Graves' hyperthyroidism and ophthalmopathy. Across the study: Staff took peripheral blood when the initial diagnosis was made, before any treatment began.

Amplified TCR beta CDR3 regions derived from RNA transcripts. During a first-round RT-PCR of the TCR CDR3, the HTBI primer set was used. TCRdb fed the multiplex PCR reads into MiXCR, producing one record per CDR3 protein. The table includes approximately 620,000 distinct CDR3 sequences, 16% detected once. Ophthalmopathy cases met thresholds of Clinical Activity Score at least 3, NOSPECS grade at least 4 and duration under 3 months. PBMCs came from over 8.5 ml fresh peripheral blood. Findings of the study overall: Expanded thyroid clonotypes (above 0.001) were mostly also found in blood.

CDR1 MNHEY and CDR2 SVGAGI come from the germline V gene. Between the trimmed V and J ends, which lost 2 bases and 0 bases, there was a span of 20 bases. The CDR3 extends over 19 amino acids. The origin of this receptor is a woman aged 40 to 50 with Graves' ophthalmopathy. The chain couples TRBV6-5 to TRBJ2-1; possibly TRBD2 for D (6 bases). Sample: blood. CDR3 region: CASSYGVESSVSSYNEQFF. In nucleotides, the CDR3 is TGTGCCAGCAGTTACGGGGTGGAGTCTAGCGTTAGCTCCTACAATGAGCAGTTCTTC.